A selection of T cell receptor beta chains follows, all from one sample in a study of cytomegalovirus exposure and HLA in healthy donors. Assay: immunoSEQ multiplex PCR; the TCRdb copy retains only in-frame clones and omits some. The table gives about 170,000 clones; the top ten clones make up 0.7% to 1% of it. Sequences were obtained from PBMCs. Every receptor here comes from a woman aged 18-35 years in good health and CMV-seropositive. Each CDR3 is given without its conserved first and last residue.

j_gene	v_gene	CDR3aa
TRBJ1-6	TRBV27	ASSLSQGSPNSPLH
TRBJ2-2	TRBV4-3	ASSQDRRGAHVGELF
TRBJ2-1	TRBV29-1	SVELTSGYNEQF
TRBJ2-1	TRBV10-1	ASSENSYNEQF
TRBJ1-6	TRBV6-1	ASSELRGLMDSPLH
TRBJ2-4	TRBV13	ASSFRTGWGIQNIQY
TRBJ1-2	TRBV7-2	ASSLTRGGGGYT
TRBJ1-5	TRBV19	ASRKNTQGLSNQPQH
TRBJ2-5	TRBV2	ASSEVGAQETQY
TRBJ1-1	TRBV27	ASSLSTSQDTEAF
TRBJ2-2	TRBV9	ASSVEGGNTGELF
TRBJ2-1	TRBV6-4	ASSERVGSGYNEQF
TRBJ1-5	TRBV7-6	ASSLGPVYSNQPQH
TRBJ2-3	TRBV29-1	SVPEDTQY
TRBJ2-2	TRBV19	ASTHKVGTAISTGELF
TRBJ1-3	TRBV5-1	ASSLGVLGGSSGNTIY
TRBJ2-1	TRBV2	ASSASGGRVNNEQF
TRBJ2-7	TRBV5-1	ASSGTGGSYEQY
TRBJ2-7	TRBV27	ASSLAGAYEQY
TRBJ2-3	TRBV6-4	ASSATSTDTQY
TRBJ2-5	TRBV18	ASSQLANPKETQY
TRBJ2-7	TRBV5-4	ASSPGGGSSYEQY
.	TRBV5-6	ASSKGTSGRYEQY